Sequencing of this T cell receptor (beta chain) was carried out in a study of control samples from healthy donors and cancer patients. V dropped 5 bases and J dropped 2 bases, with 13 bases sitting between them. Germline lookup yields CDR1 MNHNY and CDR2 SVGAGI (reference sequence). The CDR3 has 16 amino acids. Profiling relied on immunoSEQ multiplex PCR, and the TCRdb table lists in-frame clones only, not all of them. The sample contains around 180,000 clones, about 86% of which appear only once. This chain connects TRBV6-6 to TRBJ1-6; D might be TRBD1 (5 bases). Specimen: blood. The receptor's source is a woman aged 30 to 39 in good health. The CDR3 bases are TGTGCCAGCAGTCGGGGACGGAATACCTATAATTCACCCCTCCACTTT. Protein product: CASSRGRNTYNSPLHF.